The 15 T cell receptor beta chains below come from one sample, sequenced in a study of cytomegalovirus exposure and HLA in healthy donors. Both 60 Vbeta primers and 13 Jbeta primers went into the PCR. TCRdb keeps only in-frame clones here, not all; method: immunoSEQ multiplex PCR. The repertoire holds about 90,000 clones, with about 72% as singletons. Sequencing used PBMCs. These receptors were collected from a woman between 55 and 75 years old in good health and CMV-seropositive.

This clone was observed a handful of times. This chain joins TRBV6-1 and TRBJ1-1; D uncertain. Deletions cut 3 bases from V and 12 bases from J, with 8 bases between. The germline gives CDR1 MNHNS, CDR2 SASEGT. There are 10 residues in the CDR3. CDR3 region: CASSELRPFF. In DNA form, the CDR3 reads TGTGCCAGCAGTGAGCTCAGGCCTTTCTTT.

This chain uses TRBV6-5 with TRBJ2-1; 11 positions match TRBD2. The CDR3 extends over 15 amino acids. Germline-derived CDR1 and CDR2 are MNHEY and SVGAGI. V gave up 2 bases and J gave up 8 bases; unmatched junction bases: 5. The CDR3 loop reads CASSYRLAGLYEQFF. As DNA, the CDR3 is TGTGCCAGCAGTTACAGACTAGCGGGGTTGTATGAGCAGTTCTTC.

The chain links TRBV30 to TRBJ1-2; D gene unclear. The V gene lost 5 bases and the J gene lost 7 bases, with 23 bases spanning the gap. Per germline, CDR1 GTSNPN and CDR2 SVGIG (reference sequence). CDR3 length: 15 residues. Here the CDR3 DNA reads TGTGCCTGGGGAGGAGGAAATTACTCGCCGGGTGGCTACACCTTC. It yields the protein CAWGGGNYSPGGYTF.

CDR3 in DNA: TGCGCCAGCAGCTTGCAGCGGCGCACAGATACGCAGTATTTT. It specifies CASSLQRRTDTQYF. V and J are TRBV5-1 and TRBJ2-3, with D possibly being TRBD2 (5 bases). This CDR3 is built from 14 residues. V was trimmed by 1 base and J by 1 base, leaving 7 bases between them. The germline gives CDR1 SGHRS, CDR2 YFSETQ. The entire variable domain, with the rest obtained from reference TRBV5-1 and TRBJ2-3, is as follows: KAGVTQTPRYLIKTRGQQVTLSCSPISGHRSVSWYQQTPGQGLQFLFEYFSETQRNKGNFPGRFSGRQFSNSRSEMNVSTLELGDSALYLCASSLQRRTDTQYFGPGTRLTVL.

The gene calls are TRBV11-3 and TRBJ2-5, with 7 bases that match TRBD2. Germline CDR1 SGHNT, CDR2 YENEEA. This CDR3 has 14 amino acids. The junction had 13 bases not matched to a gene; V was cut back by 8 bases and J by 7 bases. CDR3 residues: CASSPGGDHPTQYF. CDR3 DNA sequence: TGTGCCAGCTCCCCTGGGGGGGACCATCCGACCCAGTACTTC.

The chain recombines TRBV6-1 with TRBJ2-7, with TRBD2 identical over 9 bases. V dropped 6 bases and J dropped 2; count of bases not matched to a gene: 2. Germline V gene lookup returns CDR1 MNHNS and CDR2 SASEGT. The CDR3 is 13 residues long. The CDR3, as DNA: TGTGCCAGCAGGGTAGCGGGGGCCTACGAGCAGTACTTC. It yields the protein CASRVAGAYEQYF.

This clone was seen more than once but under ten times. J is TRBJ1-1 and V is TRBV5-1; D is possibly TRBD1 (6 bases). Germline lookup yields CDR1 SGHRS and CDR2 YFSETQ. The CDR3 is made up of 13 amino acids. The ends were cut back, 4 bases at V and 4 bases at J, with 11 bases in the middle. This CDR3 is CASSQQGGTEAFF. In DNA form, the CDR3 reads TGCGCCAGCAGCCAACAGGGTGGCACTGAAGCTTTCTTT.

The rearrangement uses TRBV15 and TRBJ1-5; D ambiguous. Trimming stripped 1 base from V and 0 bases from J, with 10 bases between. This CDR3 contains 16 residues. The germline CDR1 and CDR2 sequences are LNHNV and YYDKDF (reference sequence). The CDR3 sequence is CATSRVLRYSNQPQHF. The CDR3 nucleotides read TGTGCCACCAGCAGAGTGCTACGTTATAGCAATCAGCCCCAGCATTTT. Looking up the rest from reference TRBV15 and TRBJ1-5 gives the full variable domain: DAMVIQNPRYQVTQFGKPVTLSCSQTLNHNVMYWYQQKSSQAPKLLFHYYDKDFNNEADTPDNFQSRRPNTSFCFLDIRSPGLGDTAMYLCATSRVLRYSNQPQHFGDGTRLSIL.

The V call is TRBV19, the J call TRBJ2-1; D is unresolved. CDR1 LNHDA and CDR2 SQIVND come from the germline V gene (reference sequence). V lost 3 bases and J 8 bases, leaving 14 bases between the germline ends. The CDR3 has 14 residues. CDR3 residues: CASSMWANLHEQFF. The CDR3 nucleotides are TGTGCCAGTAGTATGTGGGCTAACTTACATGAGCAGTTCTTC.

J is TRBJ2-5 and V is TRBV4-2, with TRBD2 identical over 8 bases. V shed 2 bases and J 4 bases; nucleotides not matched to a gene: 12. Per germline, CDR1 LGHNA and CDR2 YNFKEQ. The CDR3 is 17 residues long. The CDR3 region has the DNA TGTGCCAGCAGCCAATCACTTACAGCGGGAGAACGAGAGACCCAGTACTTC. This gives the protein CASSQSLTAGERETQYF.

This rearrangement joins TRBV27 to TRBJ2-7, with 12 bases lining up with TRBD1. Germline V gives CDR1 MNHEY, CDR2 SMNVEV (reference sequence). The junction had 7 bases not matched to a gene; V was cut back by 6 bases and J by 7 bases. The CDR3 contains 14 residues. CDR3 sequence: CASSPGTGGREQYF. The CDR3 DNA sequence: TGTGCCAGCAGCCCCGGGACAGGGGGCCGGGAGCAGTACTTC.

The rearrangement uses TRBV5-1 and TRBJ2-5; 8 bases line up with TRBD1. Germline CDR1 is SGHRS and CDR2 is YFSETQ. The CDR3 is 14 amino acids. J lost 5 bases, V lost 4 bases, and 7 bases had no gene match. CDR3 region: CASSADRVGETQYF. The CDR3 DNA reads as TGCGCCAGCAGCGCGGACAGGGTGGGGGAGACCCAGTACTTC.

The rearrangement links TRBV7-2 to TRBJ2-7; 9 bases match TRBD2. The CDR3 loop spans 14 amino acids. The junction had 6 bases not matched to a gene; V was cut back by 0 bases and J by 9 bases. Germline-derived CDR1 and CDR2 are SGHTA and FQGNSA. CDR3 sequence reads: CASSLAGREGGQYF. DNA for the CDR3: TGTGCCAGCAGCTTAGCGGGGCGGGAGGGGGGGCAGTACTTC.

The chain couples TRBV7-9 to TRBJ1-5, with D possibly TRBD1 on 5 matching bases. Trimming took 5 bases from V and 3 from J, leaving 14 bases between them. Germline CDR1 and CDR2: SEHNR and FQNEAQ (reference sequence). The CDR3 covers 15 residues. Here the CDR3 DNA reads TGTGCCAGCAGCCCTTGGGGGGGGGTCAATCAGCCCCAGCATTTT. Residues: CASSPWGGVNQPQHF.

CDR3 nucleotides: TGTGCCAGCAGTGGGACAGGGGGCTCAGAGACCCAGTACTTC. It codes for CASSGTGGSETQYF. The rearrangement links TRBV28 to TRBJ2-5, with 12 bases fitting TRBD1. The germline CDR1 and CDR2 sequences are MDHEN and SYDVKM. The CDR3 is 14 amino acids. The V gene end was trimmed by 5 bases and the J gene end by 4 bases; junction bases not matched to a gene: 2.